The source of this T cell receptor (beta chain) is a study of blood T cells in healthy people across ages. Study observations and caveats: There were more naive CD4+ cells and higher diversity in long-lived donors than in aged donors. The study regarded diversity estimates from one million T cells as underestimates.

Then a second PCR, running roughly 7 to 11 cycles, was carried out with a sample-barcoded 5' primer and a J-beta primer mix. Carrying 12 random nucleotides, a template-switch adaptor labeled each individual cDNA molecule. TCRdb itself ran the 5' RACE reads through MiXCR, one entry per CDR3 protein. Here the sample spans fewer than 600,000 distinct CDR3 sequences, about 29% being singletons. As for this clonotype: Its specificity is unknown.

This same sample was also taken into another study, of T cells of mothers and their children. That source notes: Over 8.5 million reads per mother and about 3 million per child were obtained.

Sequencing was performed on blood. This TCR came from a boy between 2 and 10 years old in good health.

CDR3 DNA: TGCAGTGCTAGGTCGAGTCGAGTTCAGTACTTC. Translating gives CSARSSRVQYF. The V and J genes are TRBV20-1 and TRBJ2-4; D is ambiguous. V gave up 3 bases and J gave up 11 bases, with 11 bases separating them. From germline, CDR1 is DFQATT and CDR2 SNEGSKA (reference sequence). This CDR3 has 11 residues.